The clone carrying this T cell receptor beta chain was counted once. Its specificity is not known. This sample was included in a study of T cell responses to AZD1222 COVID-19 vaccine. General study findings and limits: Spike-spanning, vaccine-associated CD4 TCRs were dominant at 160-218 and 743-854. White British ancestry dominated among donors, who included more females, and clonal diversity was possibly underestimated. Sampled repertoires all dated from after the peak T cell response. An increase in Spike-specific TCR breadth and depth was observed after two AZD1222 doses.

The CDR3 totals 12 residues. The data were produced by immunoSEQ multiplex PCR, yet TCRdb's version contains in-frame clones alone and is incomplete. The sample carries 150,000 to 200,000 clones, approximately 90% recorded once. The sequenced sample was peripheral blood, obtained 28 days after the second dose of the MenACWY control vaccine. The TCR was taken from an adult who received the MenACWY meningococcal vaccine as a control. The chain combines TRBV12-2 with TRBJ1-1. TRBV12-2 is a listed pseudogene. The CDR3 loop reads CASRSIKGEAFF. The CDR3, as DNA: TGTGCAAGTCGCTCAATTAAAGGTGAAGCTTTCTTT.